What follows are 12 T cell receptor beta chains derived from one specimen sequenced in a study of OX40 agonist ivuxolimab in advanced cancers. The library relied on the immunoSEQ multiplex PCR assay. TCRdb obtained this table from immuneACCESS and retained in-frame rearrangements with V and J assigned. These tables miss some clones; where compared with another copy, unresolved V genes account for less than half of the shortfall, and the remainder is unexplained. The sample includes around 60,000 clones, with 70% to 85% observed a single time. Roughly 1.5% of the sample rests with the top ten. Sequencing was performed on CD4+ or CD8+ T cells sorted from blood, taken in a trial of the OX40 agonist ivuxolimab. The source is an adult with an advanced solid tumor such as melanoma, head and neck, liver or kidney cancer.

The V call is TRBV5-4, the J call TRBJ1-2; 9 bases agree with TRBD1. CDR3 length: 15 amino acids. Germline lookup yields CDR1 SGHNT and CDR2 YYREEE (reference sequence). The V segment lost 4 bases and the J segment 2 bases; nucleotides outside the gene matches: 6. The CDR3 spells CASSTGTGTNYGYTF. CDR3 bases: TGTGCCAGCAGCACGGGGACAGGGACCAACTATGGCTACACCTTC. Combining the CDR3 with reference TRBV5-4 and TRBJ1-2 gives the whole variable domain ETGVTQSPTHLIKTRGQQVTLRCSSQSGHNTVSWYQQALGQGPQFIFQYYREEENGRGNFPPRFSGLQFPNYSSELNVNALELDDSALYLCASSTGTGTNYGYTFGSGTRLTVV.

This clone was detected a few times. The rearrangement links TRBV18 to TRBJ2-1, with D hard to call. CDR1 and CDR2 (germline): KGHSH, LQKENI. This CDR3 region has 11 residues. Trimming left V 5 bases short and J 3 bases short, with 2 bases between. CDR3 sequence (DNA): TGTGCCAGCTCAAACTACAATGAGCAGTTCTTC. Its translation: CASSNYNEQFF. Full variable domain (remainder filled in from reference TRBV18 and TRBJ2-1): NAGVMQNPRHLVRRRGQEARLRCSPMKGHSHVYWYRQLPEEGLKFMVYLQKENIIDESGMPKERFSAEFPKEGPSILRIQQVVRGDSAAYFCASSNYNEQFFGPGTRLTVL.

CDR3 DNA sequence: TGTGCCAGCACCTTGACAGCGGGGGGCACTGAAGCTTTCTTT. Translating it yields CASTLTAGGTEAFF. This sequence joins TRBV6-4 and TRBJ1-1, with a possible D match to TRBD1 (5 bases). This CDR3 is 14 amino acids long. Per the germline V gene, CDR1 is MRHNA and CDR2 is SNTAGT. The V end lost 7 bases, the J end lost 4 bases, and 16 bases lay between the germline ends.

The chain uses TRBV21-1 and TRBJ2-2. TRBV21-1 is a pseudogene locus. The CDR3 runs 16 residues. CDR3 DNA: TGTGCCAGCAGCAAATATGGAAGGCCCAACACCGGGGAGCTGTTTTTT. This gives the protein CASSKYGRPNTGELFF.

The chain recombines TRBV13 with TRBJ1-2; 9 bases line up with TRBD1. The J segment lost 8 bases and the V segment lost 6 bases, leaving 16 bases of the junction unmatched. CDR1 is PRHDT, CDR2 FYEKMQ, per germline (reference sequence). This CDR3 is built from 16 residues. The CDR3 DNA sequence: TGTGCCAGCAGTTCTACCGGGACAGGGAGTACGGGGGGCTACACCTTC. Amino acid sequence: CASSSTGTGSTGGYTF.

The chain carries TRBV30 and TRBJ2-5, with 11 positions matching TRBD2. The CDR3 contains 17 residues. Germline lookup yields CDR1 GTSNPN and CDR2 SVGIG (reference sequence). With 4 bases clipped from V and 4 bases from J, the junction kept 14 bases outside the gene matches. CDR3 in amino acids: CAWKSLAGGHQRETQYF. DNA of the CDR3: TGTGCCTGGAAATCGCTAGCGGGGGGCCATCAAAGAGAGACCCAGTACTTC. The whole variable domain, remainder taken from reference TRBV30 and TRBJ2-5, is SQTIHQWPATLVQPVGSPLSLECTVEGTSNPNLYWYRQAAGRGLQLLFYSVGIGQISSEVPQNLSASRPQDRQFILSSKKLLLSDSGFYLCAWKSLAGGHQRETQYFGPGTRLLVL.

The sample holds one count of this clone. Written as DNA, the CDR3 is TGTGCCAGTTTCCGGGACACGCTCAATGAGCAGTTCTTC. It is translated as CASFRDTLNEQFF. The rearrangement joins TRBV7-9 to TRBJ2-1; a weak D match, TRBD1 (6 bases). V shed 9 bases and J shed 6 bases, with 15 bases lying between them. Germline V gives CDR1 SEHNR, CDR2 FQNEAQ (reference sequence). This CDR3 is 13 amino acids long.

The chain has TRBV5-1 and TRBJ1-2; D gene ambiguous. There are 13 residues in the CDR3. V gave up 1 base and J gave up 3 bases, with 7 bases separating them. Looked up from germline, CDR1 is SGHRS and CDR2 is YFSETQ. Here the CDR3 DNA reads TGCGCCAGCAGCTTGTCGCGGGACTATGGCTACACCTTC. This translates into CASSLSRDYGYTF.

DNA of the CDR3: TGTGCCACCAGCAGAGGTACAGGTAAGGGTCAGCCCCAGCATTTT. Protein product: CATSRGTGKGQPQHF. The chain carries TRBV15 and TRBJ1-5; D possibly corresponds to TRBD1 (5 bases). This CDR3 has 15 residues. Germline assignment: CDR1 LNHNV and CDR2 YYDKDF (reference sequence). V was trimmed by 1 base and J by 6 bases, leaving 13 bases between them.

The CDR3 region is CASSPVNGGEKLFF. As DNA, the CDR3 is TGTGCCAGCAGTCCCGTGAATGGGGGTGAAAAACTGTTTTTT. The chain joins TRBV28 to TRBJ1-4; TRBD1 might be the D (5 bases). V lost 5 bases and J lost 7, with 14 bases in between. This CDR3 region has 14 residues. The V gene's germline CDR1 is MDHEN and CDR2 SYDVKM.

The chain carries TRBV5-1 and TRBJ2-1; 8 bases are a match to TRBD1. The CDR3 length is 18 residues. Germline V lookup: CDR1 SGHRS, CDR2 YFSETQ. Trimming cost V 5 bases and J 1 base; bases outside gene matches: 14. CDR3 nucleotide sequence: TGCGCCAGCAGTGCTGGACAGGGAACCGTCGAATCCTACAATGAGCAGTTCTTC. This translates into CASSAGQGTVESYNEQFF.

This chain joins TRBV10-1 and TRBJ1-1, with D tentatively TRBD1 (6 bases). V lost 5 bases and J 1 base, leaving 8 bases between the germline ends. The CDR3 runs to 13 residues. From germline, CDR1 is WNHNN and CDR2 SYGVQD (reference sequence). CDR3: CASSLTGNTEAFF. The CDR3 DNA follows: TGCGCCAGCAGTTTGACAGGGAACACTGAAGCTTTCTTT.